This T cell receptor beta chain originates from a study of breast tumors, draining lymph nodes, adjacent tissues. Points from the study as a whole: Luminal-like breast cancer showed significantly greater tumor-nontumor repertoire similarity than basal-like breast cancer did. Tumor TCR diversity was below lymph nodes but above nontumor tissue. Findings are consistent with lymph node origin and intratumoral expansion of most tumor T cells. That most tumor T cells come from lymph nodes remained unproven.

There are 13 residues in the CDR3. Germline V gene lookup returns CDR1 SGHTA and CDR2 FQGNSA. V lost 3 bases and J 3 bases, leaving 9 bases between the germline ends. The table lists this clonotype with many counts. Its target is unknown. TCRdb itself ran the multiplex PCR reads through MiXCR, one entry per CDR3 protein. The table lists some 97,000 distinct CDR3 sequences, around 20% of them singletons. Samples came from axillary lymph nodes draining the breast cancer. This TCR was recovered from a female donor with breast cancer. Some clones in this sample may be carry-over from other donors' samples. The V gene is TRBV7-2, the J gene TRBJ2-7, with D possibly TRBD1 on 6 matching bases. Sequences were obtained from axillary lymph node tissue. This chain's CDR3 is CASSFQGIYEQYF. The CDR3 nucleotides read TGTGCCAGCAGCTTTCAGGGGATCTACGAGCAGTACTTC.